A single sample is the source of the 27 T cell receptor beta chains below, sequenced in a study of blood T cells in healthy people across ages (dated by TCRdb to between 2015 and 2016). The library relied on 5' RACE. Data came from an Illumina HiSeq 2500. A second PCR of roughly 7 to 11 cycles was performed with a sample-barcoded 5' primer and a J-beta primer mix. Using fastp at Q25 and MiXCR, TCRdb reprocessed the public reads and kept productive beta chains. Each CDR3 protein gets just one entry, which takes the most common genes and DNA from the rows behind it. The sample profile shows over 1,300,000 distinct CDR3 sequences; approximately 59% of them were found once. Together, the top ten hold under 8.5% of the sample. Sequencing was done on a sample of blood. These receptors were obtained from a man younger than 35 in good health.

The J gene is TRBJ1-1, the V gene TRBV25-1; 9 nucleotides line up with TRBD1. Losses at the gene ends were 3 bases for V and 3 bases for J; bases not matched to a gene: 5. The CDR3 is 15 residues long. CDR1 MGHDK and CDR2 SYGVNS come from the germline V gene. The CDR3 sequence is CASSEADRGYTEAFF. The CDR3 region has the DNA TGTGCCAGCAGTGAGGCCGACAGGGGGTACACTGAAGCTTTCTTT.

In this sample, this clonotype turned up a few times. In DNA, the CDR3 is TGCGCCAGCAGCCAAGTCCCTAGCTCGTCCTACAATGAGCAGTTCTTC. Residues: CASSQVPSSSYNEQFF. The chain links TRBV4-3 to TRBJ2-1, with D maybe TRBD2 (5 bases). The length of the CDR3 is 16 residues. Trimming pared 1 base from V and 1 base from J, leaving 11 bases between. CDR1 and CDR2 (germline): LGHNA, YSLEER.

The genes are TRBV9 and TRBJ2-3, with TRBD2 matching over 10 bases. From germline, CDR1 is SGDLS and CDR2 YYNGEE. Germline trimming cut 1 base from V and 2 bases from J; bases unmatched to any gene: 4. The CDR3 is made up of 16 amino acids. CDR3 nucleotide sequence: TGTGCCAGCAGCGTACGGACTAGCGGCATCACAGATACGCAGTATTTT. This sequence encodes CASSVRTSGITDTQYF.

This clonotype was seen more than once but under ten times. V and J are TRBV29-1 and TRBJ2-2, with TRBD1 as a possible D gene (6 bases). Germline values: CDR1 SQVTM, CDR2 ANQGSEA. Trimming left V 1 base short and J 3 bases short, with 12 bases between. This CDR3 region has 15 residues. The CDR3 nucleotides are TGCAGCGTTGAAGTCGGACAGAGATACACCGGGGAGCTGTTTTTT. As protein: CSVEVGQRYTGELFF.

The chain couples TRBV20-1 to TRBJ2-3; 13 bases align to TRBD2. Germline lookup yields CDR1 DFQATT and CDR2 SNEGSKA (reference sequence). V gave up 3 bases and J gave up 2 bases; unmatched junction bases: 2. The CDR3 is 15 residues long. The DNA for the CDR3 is TGCAGTGCTAGTACTAGCGGGGGGGCCACAGATACGCAGTATTTT. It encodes CSASTSGGATDTQYF.

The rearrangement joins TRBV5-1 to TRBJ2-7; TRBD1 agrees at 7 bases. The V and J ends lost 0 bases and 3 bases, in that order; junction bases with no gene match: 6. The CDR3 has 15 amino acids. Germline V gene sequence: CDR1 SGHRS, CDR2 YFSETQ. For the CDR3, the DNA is TGCGCCAGCAGCTTGGTTGAGGGGGCGCACTACGAGCAGTACTTC. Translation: CASSLVEGAHYEQYF.

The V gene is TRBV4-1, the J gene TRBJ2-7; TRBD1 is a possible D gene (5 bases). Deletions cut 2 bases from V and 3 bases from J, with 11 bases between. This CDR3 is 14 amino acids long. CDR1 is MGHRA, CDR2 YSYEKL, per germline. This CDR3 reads CASSQPNTGYEQYF. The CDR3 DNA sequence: TGCGCCAGCAGCCAACCAAATACAGGCTACGAGCAGTACTTC.

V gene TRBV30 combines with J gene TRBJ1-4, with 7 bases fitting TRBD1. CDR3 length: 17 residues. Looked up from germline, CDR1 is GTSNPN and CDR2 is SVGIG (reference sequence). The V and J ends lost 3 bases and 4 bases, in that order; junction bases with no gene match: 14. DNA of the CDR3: TGTGCCTGGAGCCCGCAGGAGGACAGGCGGGATAATGAAAAACTGTTTTTT. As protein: CAWSPQEDRRDNEKLFF. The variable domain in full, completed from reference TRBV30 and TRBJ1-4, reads SQTIHQWPATLVQPVGSPLSLECTVEGTSNPNLYWYRQAAGRGLQLLFYSVGIGQISSEVPQNLSASRPQDRQFILSSKKLLLSDSGFYLCAWSPQEDRRDNEKLFFGSGTQLSVL.

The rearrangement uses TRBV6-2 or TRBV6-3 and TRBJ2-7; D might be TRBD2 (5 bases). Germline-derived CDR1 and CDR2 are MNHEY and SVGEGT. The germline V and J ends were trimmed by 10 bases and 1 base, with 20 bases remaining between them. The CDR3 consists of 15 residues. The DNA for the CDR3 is TGTGCCATCTCATCCCTCAATCTAGCTTCCTACGAGCAGTACTTC. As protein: CAISSLNLASYEQYF.

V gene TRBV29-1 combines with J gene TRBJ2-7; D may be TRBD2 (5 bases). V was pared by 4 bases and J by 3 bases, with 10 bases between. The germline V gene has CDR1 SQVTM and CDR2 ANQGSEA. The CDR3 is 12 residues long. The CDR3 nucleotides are TGCAGCGTTGGTGGGAGCAACTACGAGCAGTACTTC. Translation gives CSVGGSNYEQYF.

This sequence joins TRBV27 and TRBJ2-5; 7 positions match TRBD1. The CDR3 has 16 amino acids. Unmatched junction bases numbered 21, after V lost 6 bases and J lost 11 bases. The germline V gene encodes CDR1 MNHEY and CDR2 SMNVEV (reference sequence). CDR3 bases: TGTGCCAGCAGCCGAATTACAGGGGAGAGGAGTAATGAGCAGTACTTC. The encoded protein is CASSRITGERSNEQYF.

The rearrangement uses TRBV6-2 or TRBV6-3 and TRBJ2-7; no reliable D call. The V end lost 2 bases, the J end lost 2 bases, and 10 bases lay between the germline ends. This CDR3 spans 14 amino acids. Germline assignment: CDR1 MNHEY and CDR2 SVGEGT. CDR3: CASSYPREPYEQYF. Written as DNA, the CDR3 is TGTGCCAGCAGTTACCCCCGAGAGCCCTACGAGCAGTACTTC.

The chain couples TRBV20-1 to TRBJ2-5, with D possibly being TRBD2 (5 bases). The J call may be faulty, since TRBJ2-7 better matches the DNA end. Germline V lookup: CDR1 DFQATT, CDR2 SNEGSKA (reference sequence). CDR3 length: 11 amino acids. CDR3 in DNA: TGCAGTGCTAGTAGCGCGGCCGAGCAGTACTTC. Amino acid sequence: CSASSAAEQYF.

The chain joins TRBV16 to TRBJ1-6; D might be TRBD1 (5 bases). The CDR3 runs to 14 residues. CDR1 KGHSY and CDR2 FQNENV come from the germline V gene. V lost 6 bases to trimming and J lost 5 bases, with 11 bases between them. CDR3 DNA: TGTGCCAGCAGACGACAGTTTAATAATTCACCCCTCCACTTT. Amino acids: CASRRQFNNSPLHF.

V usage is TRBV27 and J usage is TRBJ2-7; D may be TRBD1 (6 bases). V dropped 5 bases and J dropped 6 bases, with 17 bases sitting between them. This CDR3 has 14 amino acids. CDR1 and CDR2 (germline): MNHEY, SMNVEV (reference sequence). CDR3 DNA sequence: TGTGCCAGCAGTCCGCGGAGCAGGGGATCCGAGCAGTACTTC. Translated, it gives CASSPRSRGSEQYF.

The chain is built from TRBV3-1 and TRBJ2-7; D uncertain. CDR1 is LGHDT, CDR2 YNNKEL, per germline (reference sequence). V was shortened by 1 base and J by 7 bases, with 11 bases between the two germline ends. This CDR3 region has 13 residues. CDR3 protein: CASSQVWMGEQYF. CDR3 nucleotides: TGTGCCAGCAGCCAAGTATGGATGGGTGAGCAGTACTTC.

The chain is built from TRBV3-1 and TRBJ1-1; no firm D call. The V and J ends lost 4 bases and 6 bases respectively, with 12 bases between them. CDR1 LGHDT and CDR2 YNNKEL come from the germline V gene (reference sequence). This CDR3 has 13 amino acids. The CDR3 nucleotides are TGTGCCAGCAGCCCCTTTGAGCAGGCTGAAGCTTTCTTT. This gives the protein CASSPFEQAEAFF.

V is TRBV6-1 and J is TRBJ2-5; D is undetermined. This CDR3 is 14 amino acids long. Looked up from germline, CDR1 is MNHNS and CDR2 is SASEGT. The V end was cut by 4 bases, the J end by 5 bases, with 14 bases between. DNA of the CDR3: TGTGCCAGCAGTGTACAGCCCCTGGGGGAGACCCAGTACTTC. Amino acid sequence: CASSVQPLGETQYF.

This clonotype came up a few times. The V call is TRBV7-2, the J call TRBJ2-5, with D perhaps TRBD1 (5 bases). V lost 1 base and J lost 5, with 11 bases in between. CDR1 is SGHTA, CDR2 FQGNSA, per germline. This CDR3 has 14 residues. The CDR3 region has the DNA TGTGCCAGCAGCTTAGATGTCAGGGTGGAGACCCAGTACTTC. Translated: CASSLDVRVETQYF.

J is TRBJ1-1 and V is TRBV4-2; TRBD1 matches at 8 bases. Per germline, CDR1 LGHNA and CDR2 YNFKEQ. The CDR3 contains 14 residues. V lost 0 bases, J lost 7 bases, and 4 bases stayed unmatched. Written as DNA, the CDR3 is TGTGCCAGCAGCCAAGACAGGGGGCTGGGTGAAGCTTTCTTT. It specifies CASSQDRGLGEAFF.

The CDR3 reads CASKTELFEAFF. DNA of the CDR3: TGTGCCAGCAAAACGGAGCTATTTGAAGCTTTCTTT. V is TRBV12-3 or TRBV12-4 and J is TRBJ1-1; D is unclear. Trimming cost V 7 bases and J 7 bases, with 13 bases left between them. This CDR3 is 12 amino acids long.

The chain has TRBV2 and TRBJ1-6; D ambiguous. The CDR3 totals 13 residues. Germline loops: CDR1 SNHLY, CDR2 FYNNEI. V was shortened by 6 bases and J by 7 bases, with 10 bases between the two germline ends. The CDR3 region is CASRTKGNSPLHF. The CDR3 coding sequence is TGTGCCAGCAGAACAAAAGGGAATTCACCCCTCCACTTT.

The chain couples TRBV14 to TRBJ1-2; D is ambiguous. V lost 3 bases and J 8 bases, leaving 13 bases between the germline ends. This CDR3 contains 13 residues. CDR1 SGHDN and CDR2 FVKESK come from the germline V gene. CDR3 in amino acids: CASSQVAAAGYTF. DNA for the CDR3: TGTGCCAGCAGCCAGGTGGCCGCGGCCGGCTACACCTTC.

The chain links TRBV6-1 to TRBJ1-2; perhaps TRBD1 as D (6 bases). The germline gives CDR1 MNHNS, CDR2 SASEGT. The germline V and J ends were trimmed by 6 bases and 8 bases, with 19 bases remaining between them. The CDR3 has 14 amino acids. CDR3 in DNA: TGTGCCAGCAGAATTATTAACAGGGAGCGGGGCTACACCTTC. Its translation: CASRIINRERGYTF.

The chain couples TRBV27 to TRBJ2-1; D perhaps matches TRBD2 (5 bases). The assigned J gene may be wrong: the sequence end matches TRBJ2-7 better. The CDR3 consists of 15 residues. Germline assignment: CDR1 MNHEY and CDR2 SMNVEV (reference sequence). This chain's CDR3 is CASVMSPSSYNEQYF. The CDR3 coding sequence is TGTGCCAGCGTTATGAGTCCTAGCTCCTACAATGAGCAGTACTTC.

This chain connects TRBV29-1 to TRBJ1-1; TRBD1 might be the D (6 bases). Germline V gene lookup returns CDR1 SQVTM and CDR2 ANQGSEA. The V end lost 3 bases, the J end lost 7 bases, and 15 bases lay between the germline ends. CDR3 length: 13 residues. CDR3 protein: CSVDGGGGSEAFF. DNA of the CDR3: TGCAGCGTTGACGGGGGGGGCGGGAGTGAAGCTTTCTTT.

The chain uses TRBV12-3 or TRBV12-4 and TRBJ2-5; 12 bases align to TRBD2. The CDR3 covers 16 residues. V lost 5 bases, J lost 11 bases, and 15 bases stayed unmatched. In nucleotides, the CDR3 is TGTGCCAGCAGTCAGACTAGCGGGAGATCCTACAATGAGCAGTACTTC. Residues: CASSQTSGRSYNEQYF.